The clone carrying this T cell receptor (beta chain) has a count of ten or more. The antigen is unknown. V lost 1 base and J lost 4, with 7 bases in between. Germline-derived CDR1 and CDR2 are SGHVS and FQNEAQ. CDR3 length: 13 residues. Time point here: healthy volunteer bleed at 6 weeks. Total RNA came from unfractionated whole blood. The sample comes from a study of human T cells and chemical hapten exposure. Notes on the study in general: DPC sensitization produced no change in TCRs with frequency above 1 in 1000.

Single cDNA molecules in the library carried unique molecular identifiers attached during preparation. Under the authors' procedure: Per sample, the median was 95,638 TCRs, with values from roughly 23,000 to 700,000. TCRdb passed the RACE reads through MiXCR, listing each CDR3 protein once. The V and J calls shown here were made by TCRdb, not taken from the authors' results. The table lists 70,000 to 85,000 distinct CDR3 sequences, over 8.5% of them singletons. The sequence came from a male donor in good health. Some clones in this sample may be carry-over from other donors' samples. The sequenced sample was whole blood. The V and J genes are TRBV7-8 and TRBJ1-1; D unclear. The CDR3 nucleotides are TGTGCCAGCAGCTTAGGGCCGGCCACTGAAGCTTTCTTT. The encoded protein is CASSLGPATEAFF.